What follows are 3 T cell receptor beta chains derived from one specimen sequenced in a study of shared clonotypes between healthy human individuals. Produced via immunoSEQ multiplex PCR; TCRdb's table is partial and in-frame only. The sample carries approximately 1,000,000 clones, around 82% recorded once. Source material: memory CD4+ T cells from PBMCs. This sample's subset: CD45RA-negative fraction. All receptors come from a man between 18 and 35 years old in good health. Some clones in this sample may be carry-over from other donors' samples.

The chain has TRBV5-4 and TRBJ2-1; maybe TRBD2 (5 bases). The CDR3 contains 15 residues. CDR1 and CDR2 from the germline V gene are SGHNT and YYREEE (reference sequence). Trimming took off 4 bases at V and 6 bases at J, with 17 bases between the two ends. CDR3 in DNA: TGTGCCAGCAGCCTACCCCGGGGATCCCTCAATGAGCAGTTCTTC. This codes for CASSLPRGSLNEQFF. The full variable domain, rest sourced from reference TRBV5-4 and TRBJ2-1, is ETGVTQSPTHLIKTRGQQVTLRCSSQSGHNTVSWYQQALGQGPQFIFQYYREEENGRGNFPPRFSGLQFPNYSSELNVNALELDDSALYLCASSLPRGSLNEQFFGPGTRLTVL.

The rearrangement uses TRBV20-1 and TRBJ2-7; D is unclear. V lost 6 bases and J lost 4, with 10 bases in between. Per the germline V gene, CDR1 is DFQATT and CDR2 is SNEGSKA (reference sequence). CDR3 length: 11 residues. The CDR3: CSATDHYEQYF. The CDR3 DNA sequence: TGCAGTGCCACCGACCATTACGAGCAGTACTTC.

J is TRBJ2-1 and V is TRBV30; D is unclear. Germline V gene lookup returns CDR1 GTSNPN and CDR2 SVGIG (reference sequence). The CDR3 is made up of 13 amino acids. With 0 bases removed from V and 4 bases from J, the gap between germline ends came to 7 bases. The CDR3 region has the DNA TGTGCCTGGAGTGTAATGCTATACAATGAGCAGTTCTTC. It translates to CAWSVMLYNEQFF.